Here is one TCR beta chain with its context. The record originates from a study of Ad26.COV2.S vaccination and SARS-CoV-2 variants. At the level of the study: By the intramuscular route, Ad26.COV2.S was given once, or twice 56 days apart.

Treatment indicated: over 15 received Ad26.COV2.S at low or high dose, single or two shots; roughly 5 received placebo; per-sample allocation not given. On day 63 after the first injection, vaccine and placebo recipients gave samples. An adult aged 18-55 years in Boston served as the donor. The CDR3 runs to 13 residues. Germline CDR1 SGHAT, CDR2 FQDESV (reference sequence). Trimming took 5 bases from V and 6 from J, leaving 10 bases between them. Data came from immunoSEQ multiplex PCR; TCRdb stores just in-frame clones and leaves some out. The sample consists of around 380,000 clones, roughly nine tenths of them appearing once.

The sequenced sample was peripheral blood, obtained in a trial of Ad26.COV2.S vaccine versus placebo. The clonotype originates from a person aged 18-65 years who received the Ad26.COV2.S COVID-19 vaccine or a placebo. The chain carries TRBV11-1 and TRBJ2-2; possible D gene TRBD1, 5 bases. In DNA form, the CDR3 reads TGTGCCAGCAGCATACTGACAGCCGGGGAGCTGTTTTTT. Its protein is CASSILTAGELFF.